This T cell receptor beta chain was sequenced for a study of blood T cell repertoires in COVID-19. Study-wide background: Nucleic acid was either cDNA or gDNA, and it came from T cells, B-cell-depleted T cells, or PBMCs.

Under the authors' procedure: From reference gene primer amplification, estimates of nucleated cell counts were derived. Profiling relied on immunoSEQ multiplex PCR, and the TCRdb table lists in-frame clones only, not all of them. V, J and clone size were drawn from that table, and D and trimming were deduced from the DNA. The table shows fewer than 85,000 clones, with around four fifths occurring only once. The CDR3 extends over 12 amino acids. V gave up 3 bases and J gave up 8 bases, with 9 bases separating them. The chain combines TRBV12-3 or TRBV12-4 with TRBJ2-3; D gene ambiguous. The origin of this receptor is a man aged 60 to 69 with acute or convalescent COVID-19. The sample taken for sequencing was peripheral blood. The CDR3 DNA sequence: TGTGCCAGCAGTTTTCAGGTTCCTACGCAGTATTTT. This encodes CASSFQVPTQYF.